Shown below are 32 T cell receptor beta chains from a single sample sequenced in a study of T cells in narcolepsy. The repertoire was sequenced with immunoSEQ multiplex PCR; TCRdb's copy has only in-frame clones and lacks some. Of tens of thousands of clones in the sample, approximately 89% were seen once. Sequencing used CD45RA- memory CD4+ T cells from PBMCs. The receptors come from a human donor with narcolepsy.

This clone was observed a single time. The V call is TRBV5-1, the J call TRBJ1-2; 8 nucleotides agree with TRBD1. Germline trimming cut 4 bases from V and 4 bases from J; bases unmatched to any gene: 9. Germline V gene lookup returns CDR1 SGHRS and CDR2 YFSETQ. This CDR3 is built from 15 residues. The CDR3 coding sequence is TGCGCCAGCAGCCTTCAATCAGGGGGCAGCTATGGCTACACCTTC. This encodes CASSLQSGGSYGYTF.

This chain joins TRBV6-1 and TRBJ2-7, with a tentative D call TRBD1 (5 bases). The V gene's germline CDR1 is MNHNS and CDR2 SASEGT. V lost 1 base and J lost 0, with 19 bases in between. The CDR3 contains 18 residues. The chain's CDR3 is CASSEELESGYLSYEQYF. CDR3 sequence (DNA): TGTGCCAGCAGTGAAGAGTTAGAGTCAGGGTATCTCTCCTACGAGCAGTACTTC.

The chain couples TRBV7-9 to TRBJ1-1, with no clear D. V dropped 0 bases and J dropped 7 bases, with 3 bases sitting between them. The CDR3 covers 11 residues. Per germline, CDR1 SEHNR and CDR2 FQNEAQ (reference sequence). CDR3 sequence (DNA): TGTGCCAGCAGCTTAGCCGGTGAAGCTTTCTTT. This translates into CASSLAGEAFF.

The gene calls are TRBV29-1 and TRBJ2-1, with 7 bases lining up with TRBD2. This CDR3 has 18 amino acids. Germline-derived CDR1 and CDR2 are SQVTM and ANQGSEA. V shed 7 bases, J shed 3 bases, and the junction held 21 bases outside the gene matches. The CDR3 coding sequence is TGCAGCGCCCAGCACGTAGTTCATGGGGGAGGGAGCTACAATGAGCAGTTCTTC. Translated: CSAQHVVHGGGSYNEQFF.

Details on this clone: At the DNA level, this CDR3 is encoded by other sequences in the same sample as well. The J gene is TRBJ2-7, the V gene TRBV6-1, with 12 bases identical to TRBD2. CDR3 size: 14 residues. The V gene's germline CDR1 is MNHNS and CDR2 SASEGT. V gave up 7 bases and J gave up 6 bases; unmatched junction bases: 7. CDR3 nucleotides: TGTGCCAGCACTTTCGGACTAGCGGGATCCGAGCAGTACTTC. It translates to CASTFGLAGSEQYF.

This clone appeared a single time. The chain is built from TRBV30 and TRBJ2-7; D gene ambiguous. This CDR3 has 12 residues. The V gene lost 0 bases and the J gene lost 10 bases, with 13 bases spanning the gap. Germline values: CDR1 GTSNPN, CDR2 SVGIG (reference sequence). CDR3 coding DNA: TGTGCCTGGAGTGTAACGCAGGATAAACAGTACTTC. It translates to CAWSVTQDKQYF.

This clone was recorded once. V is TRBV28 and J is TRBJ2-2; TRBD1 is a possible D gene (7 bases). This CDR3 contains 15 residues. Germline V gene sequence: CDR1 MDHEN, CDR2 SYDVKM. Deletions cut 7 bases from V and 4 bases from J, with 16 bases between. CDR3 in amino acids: CASIQEGAITGELFF. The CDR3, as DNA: TGTGCCAGCATTCAGGAGGGGGCGATCACCGGGGAGCTGTTTTTT. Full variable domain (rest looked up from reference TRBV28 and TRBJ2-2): DVKVTQSSRYLVKRTGEKVFLECVQDMDHENMFWYRQDPGLGLRLIYFSYDVKMKEKGDIPEGYSVSREKKERFSLILESASTNQTSMYLCASIQEGAITGELFFGEGSRLTVL.

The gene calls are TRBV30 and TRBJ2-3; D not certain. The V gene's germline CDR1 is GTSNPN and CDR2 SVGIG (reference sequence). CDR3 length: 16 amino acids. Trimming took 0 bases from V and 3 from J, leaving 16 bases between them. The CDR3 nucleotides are TGTGCCTGGAGTGTACGTAGCCTCACCGCAACAGATACGCAGTATTTT. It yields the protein CAWSVRSLTATDTQYF.

The CDR3 is CASSPRTSGSIHEQYF. DNA of the CDR3: TGTGCCAGCTCACCCCGAACTAGCGGGAGTATCCACGAGCAGTACTTC. The chain has TRBV18 and TRBJ2-7; 11 bases match TRBD2. Germline assignment: CDR1 KGHSH and CDR2 LQKENI. V trimming: 3 bases; J trimming: 5 bases; junction bases outside the gene matches: 9. This CDR3 contains 16 residues.

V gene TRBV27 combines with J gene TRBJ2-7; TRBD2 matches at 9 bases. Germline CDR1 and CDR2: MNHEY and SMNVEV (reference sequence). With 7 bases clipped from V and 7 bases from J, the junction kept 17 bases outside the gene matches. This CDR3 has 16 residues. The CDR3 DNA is TGTGCCAGCAACCCCTTGGTGGCGGGAGGGCCGAGTGAGCAGTACTTC. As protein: CASNPLVAGGPSEQYF.

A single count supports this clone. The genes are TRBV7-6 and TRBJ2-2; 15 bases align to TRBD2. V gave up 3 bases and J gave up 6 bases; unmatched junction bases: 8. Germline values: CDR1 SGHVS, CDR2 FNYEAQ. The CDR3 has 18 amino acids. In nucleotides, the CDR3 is TGTGCCAGCAGCTTGCAGGGACTAGCGGGAGGAGGGTCCGGGGAGCTGTTTTTT. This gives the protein CASSLQGLAGGGSGELFF.

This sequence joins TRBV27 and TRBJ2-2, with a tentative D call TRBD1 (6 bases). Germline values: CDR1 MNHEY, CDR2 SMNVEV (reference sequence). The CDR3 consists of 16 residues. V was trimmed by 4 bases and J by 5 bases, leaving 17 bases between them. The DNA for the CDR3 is TGTGCCAGCAGTTGGGAGACAGGAAGGCGGACCGGGGAGCTGTTTTTT. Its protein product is CASSWETGRRTGELFF.

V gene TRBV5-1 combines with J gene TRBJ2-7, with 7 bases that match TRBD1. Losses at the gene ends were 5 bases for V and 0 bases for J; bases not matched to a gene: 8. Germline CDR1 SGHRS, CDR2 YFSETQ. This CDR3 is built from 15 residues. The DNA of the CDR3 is TGCGCCAGCAGTTATCGACAGGGCGCCTCCTACGAGCAGTACTTC. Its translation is CASSYRQGASYEQYF.

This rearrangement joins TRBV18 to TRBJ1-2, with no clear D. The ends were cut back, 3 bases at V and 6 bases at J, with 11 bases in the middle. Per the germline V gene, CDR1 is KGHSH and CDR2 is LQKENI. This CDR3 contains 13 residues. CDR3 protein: CASSPLGRDGYTF. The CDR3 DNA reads TGTGCCAGCTCACCGCTGGGGAGGGATGGCTACACCTTC.

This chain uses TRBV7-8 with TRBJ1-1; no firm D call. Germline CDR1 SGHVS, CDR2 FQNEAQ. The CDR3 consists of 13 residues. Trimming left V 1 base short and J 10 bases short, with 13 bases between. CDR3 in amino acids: CASSLGGGEGAFF. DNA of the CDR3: TGTGCCAGCAGCTTAGGGGGAGGAGAGGGAGCTTTCTTT.

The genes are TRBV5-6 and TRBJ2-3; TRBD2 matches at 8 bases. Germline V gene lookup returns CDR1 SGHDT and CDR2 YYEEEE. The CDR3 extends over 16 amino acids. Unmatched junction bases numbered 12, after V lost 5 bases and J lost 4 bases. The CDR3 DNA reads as TGTGCCAGCAGTCGGGGGGGGACCCCGGGCGCAGATACGCAGTATTTT. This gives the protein CASSRGGTPGADTQYF.

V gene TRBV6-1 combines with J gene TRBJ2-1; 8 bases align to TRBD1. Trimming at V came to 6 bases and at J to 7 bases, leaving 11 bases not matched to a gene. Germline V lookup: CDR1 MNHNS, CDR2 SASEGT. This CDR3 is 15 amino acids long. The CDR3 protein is CASSVDRGFPNEQFF. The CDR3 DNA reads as TGTGCCAGCAGCGTAGACAGGGGCTTCCCAAATGAGCAGTTCTTC.

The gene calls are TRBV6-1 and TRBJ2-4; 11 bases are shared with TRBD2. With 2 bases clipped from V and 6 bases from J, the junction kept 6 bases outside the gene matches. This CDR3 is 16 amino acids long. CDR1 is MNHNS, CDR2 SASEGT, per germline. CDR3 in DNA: TGTGCCAGCAGTGAATCTGGACTAGCGGGTGTAAACATTCAGTACTTC. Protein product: CASSESGLAGVNIQYF.

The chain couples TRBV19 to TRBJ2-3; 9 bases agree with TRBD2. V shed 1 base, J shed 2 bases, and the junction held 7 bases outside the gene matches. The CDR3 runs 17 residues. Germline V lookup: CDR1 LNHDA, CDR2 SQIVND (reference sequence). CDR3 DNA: TGTGCCAGTAGTATAGGCGGGAGGGGCCGCAACACAGATACGCAGTATTTT. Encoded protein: CASSIGGRGRNTDTQYF. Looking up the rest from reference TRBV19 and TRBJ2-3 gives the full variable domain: DGGITQSPKYLFRKEGQNVTLSCEQNLNHDAMYWYRQDPGQGLRLIYYSQIVNDFQKGDIAEGYSVSREKKESFPLTVTSAQKNPTAFYLCASSIGGRGRNTDTQYFGPGTRLTVL.

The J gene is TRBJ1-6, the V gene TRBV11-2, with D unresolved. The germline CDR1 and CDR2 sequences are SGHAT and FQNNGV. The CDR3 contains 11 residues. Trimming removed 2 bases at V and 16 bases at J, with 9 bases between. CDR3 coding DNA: TGTGCCAGCAGCTTACTAGTGGAGCTCCACTTT. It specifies CASSLLVELHF.

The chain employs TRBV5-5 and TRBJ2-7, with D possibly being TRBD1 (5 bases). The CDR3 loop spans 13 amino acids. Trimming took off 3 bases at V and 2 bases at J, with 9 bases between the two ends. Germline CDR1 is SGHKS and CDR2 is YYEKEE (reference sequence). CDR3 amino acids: CASSSQVTYEQYF. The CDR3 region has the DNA TGTGCCAGCAGCTCACAGGTAACCTACGAGCAGTACTTC.

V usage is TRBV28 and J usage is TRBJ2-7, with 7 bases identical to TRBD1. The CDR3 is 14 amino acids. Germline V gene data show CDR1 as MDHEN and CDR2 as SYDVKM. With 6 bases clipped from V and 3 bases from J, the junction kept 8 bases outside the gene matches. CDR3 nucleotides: TGTGCCAGCAGCCGGGACAGAGCCCTCTACGAGCAGTACTTC. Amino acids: CASSRDRALYEQYF. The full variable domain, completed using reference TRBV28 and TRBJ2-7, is DVKVTQSSRYLVKRTGEKVFLECVQDMDHENMFWYRQDPGLGLRLIYFSYDVKMKEKGDIPEGYSVSREKKERFSLILESASTNQTSMYLCASSRDRALYEQYFGPGTRLTVT.

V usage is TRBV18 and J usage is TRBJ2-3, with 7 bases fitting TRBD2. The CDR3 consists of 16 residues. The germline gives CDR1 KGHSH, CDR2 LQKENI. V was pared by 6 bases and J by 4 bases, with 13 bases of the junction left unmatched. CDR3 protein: CASSGVRAGEPDTQYF. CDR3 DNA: TGTGCCAGCTCCGGGGTACGTGCGGGAGAACCAGATACGCAGTATTTT.

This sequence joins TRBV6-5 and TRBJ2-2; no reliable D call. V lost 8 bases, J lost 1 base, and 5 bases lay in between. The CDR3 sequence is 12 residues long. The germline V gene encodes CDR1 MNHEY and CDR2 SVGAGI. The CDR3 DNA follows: TGTGCCAGCGGCGGGAACACCGGGGAGCTGTTTTTT. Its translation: CASGGNTGELFF.

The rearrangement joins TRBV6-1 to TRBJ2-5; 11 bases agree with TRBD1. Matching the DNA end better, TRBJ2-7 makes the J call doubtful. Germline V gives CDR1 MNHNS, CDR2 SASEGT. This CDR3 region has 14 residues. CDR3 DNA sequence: TGTGCCAGTTTGGACAGGGGGCTATCCTACGAGCAGTACTTC. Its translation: CASLDRGLSYEQYF.

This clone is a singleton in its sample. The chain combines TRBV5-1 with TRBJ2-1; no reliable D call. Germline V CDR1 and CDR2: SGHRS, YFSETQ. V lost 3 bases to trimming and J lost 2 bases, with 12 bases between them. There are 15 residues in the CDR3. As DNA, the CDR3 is TGCGCCAGCAGCTACGATAGAGTACCCTACAATGAGCAGTTCTTC. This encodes CASSYDRVPYNEQFF.

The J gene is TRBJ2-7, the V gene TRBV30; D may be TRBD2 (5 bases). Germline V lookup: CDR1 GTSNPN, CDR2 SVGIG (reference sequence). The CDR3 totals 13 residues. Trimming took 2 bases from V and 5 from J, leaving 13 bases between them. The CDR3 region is CAWSWRQFDEQYF. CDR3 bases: TGTGCCTGGAGTTGGAGGCAGTTCGACGAGCAGTACTTC.

The CDR3 bases are TGTGCCAGCATGATTGGCCGCTCTGGAAACACCATATATTTT. As protein: CASMIGRSGNTIYF. The chain recombines TRBV6-6 with TRBJ1-3; D remains ambiguous. Germline V CDR1 and CDR2: MNHNY, SVGAGI (reference sequence). The CDR3 has 14 amino acids. The V and J ends lost 7 bases and 0 bases respectively, with 10 bases between them.

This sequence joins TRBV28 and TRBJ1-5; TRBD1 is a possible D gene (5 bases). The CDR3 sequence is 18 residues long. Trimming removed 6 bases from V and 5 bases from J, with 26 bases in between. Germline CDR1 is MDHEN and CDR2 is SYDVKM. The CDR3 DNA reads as TGTGCCAGCAGCCCCTCCCCAGGGCTAGGGTCCATTGATCAGCCCCAGCATTTT. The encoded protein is CASSPSPGLGSIDQPQHF.

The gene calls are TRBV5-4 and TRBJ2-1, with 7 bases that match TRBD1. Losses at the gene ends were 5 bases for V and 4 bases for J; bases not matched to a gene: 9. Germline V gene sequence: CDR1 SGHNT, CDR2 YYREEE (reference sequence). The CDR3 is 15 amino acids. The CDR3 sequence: CASRKDRAGYNEQFF. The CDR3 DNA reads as TGTGCCAGCAGAAAAGACAGGGCCGGGTACAATGAGCAGTTCTTC.

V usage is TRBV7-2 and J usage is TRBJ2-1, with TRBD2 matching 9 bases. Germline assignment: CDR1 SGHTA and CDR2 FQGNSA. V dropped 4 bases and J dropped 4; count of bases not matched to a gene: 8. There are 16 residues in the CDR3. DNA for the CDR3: TGTGCCAGCAGCTGGACCGGGACTAGCCAATACAATGAGCAGTTCTTC. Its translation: CASSWTGTSQYNEQFF.

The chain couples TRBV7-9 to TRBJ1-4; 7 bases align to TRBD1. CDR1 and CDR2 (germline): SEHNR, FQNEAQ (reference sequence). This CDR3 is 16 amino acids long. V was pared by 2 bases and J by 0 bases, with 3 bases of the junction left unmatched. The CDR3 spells CASSLWTGATNEKLFF. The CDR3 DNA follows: TGTGCCAGCAGCTTATGGACAGGCGCAACTAATGAAAAACTGTTTTTT.